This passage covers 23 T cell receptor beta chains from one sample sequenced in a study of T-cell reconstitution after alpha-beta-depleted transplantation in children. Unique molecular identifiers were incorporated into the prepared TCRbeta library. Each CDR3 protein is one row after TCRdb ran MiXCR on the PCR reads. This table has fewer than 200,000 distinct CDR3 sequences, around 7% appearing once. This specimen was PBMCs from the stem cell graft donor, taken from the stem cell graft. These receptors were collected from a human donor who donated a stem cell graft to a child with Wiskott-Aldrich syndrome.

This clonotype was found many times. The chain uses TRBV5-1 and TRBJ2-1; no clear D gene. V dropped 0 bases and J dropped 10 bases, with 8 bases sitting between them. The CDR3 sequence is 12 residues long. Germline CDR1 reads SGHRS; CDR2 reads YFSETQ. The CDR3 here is CASSLEVNEQFF. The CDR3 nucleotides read TGCGCCAGCAGCTTGGAGGTCAACGAGCAGTTCTTC.

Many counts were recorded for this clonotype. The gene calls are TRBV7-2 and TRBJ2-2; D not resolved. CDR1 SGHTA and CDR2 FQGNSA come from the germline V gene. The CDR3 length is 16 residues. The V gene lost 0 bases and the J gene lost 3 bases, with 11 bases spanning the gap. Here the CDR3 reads CASSLAPSGYTGELFF. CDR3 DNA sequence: TGTGCCAGCAGCTTAGCGCCAAGTGGGTACACCGGGGAGCTGTTTTTT.

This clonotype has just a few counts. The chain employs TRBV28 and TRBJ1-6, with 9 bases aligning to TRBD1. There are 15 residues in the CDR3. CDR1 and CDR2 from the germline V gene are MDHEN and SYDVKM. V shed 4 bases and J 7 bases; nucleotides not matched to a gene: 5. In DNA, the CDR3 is TGTGCCAGCAGTTCGCGGACAGGGGCAAATTCACCCCTCCACTTT. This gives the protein CASSSRTGANSPLHF.

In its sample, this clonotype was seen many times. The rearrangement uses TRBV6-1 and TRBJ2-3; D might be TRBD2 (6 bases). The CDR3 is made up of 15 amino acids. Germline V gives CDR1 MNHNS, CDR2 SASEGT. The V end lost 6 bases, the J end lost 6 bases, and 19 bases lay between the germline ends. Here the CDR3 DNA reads TGTGCCAGCAGGGGGGACTCGAGTCAATTGGATACGCAGTATTTT. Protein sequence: CASRGDSSQLDTQYF.

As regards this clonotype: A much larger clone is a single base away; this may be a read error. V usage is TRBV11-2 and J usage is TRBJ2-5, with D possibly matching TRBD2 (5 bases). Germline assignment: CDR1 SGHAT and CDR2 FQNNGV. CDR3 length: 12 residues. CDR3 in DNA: TGTGCCAGCAGCGTACGGGGAGAGACCAAGTACTTC. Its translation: CASSVRGETKYF.

The CDR3 sequence: CSAPRPGGSSGANVLTF. The CDR3 DNA reads as TGCAGTGCTCCTCGACCTGGCGGGAGCTCTGGGGCCAACGTCCTGACTTTC. V is TRBV20-1 and J is TRBJ2-6, with 7 bases fitting TRBD2. From germline, CDR1 is DFQATT and CDR2 SNEGSKA (reference sequence). Losses at the gene ends were 5 bases for V and 0 bases for J; bases not matched to a gene: 10. The CDR3 is made up of 17 amino acids.

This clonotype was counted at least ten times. Here the CDR3 reads CASSFPGGRDTQYF. DNA for the CDR3: TGTGCCAGCAGCTTTCCGGGGGGCCGAGATACGCAGTATTTT. V usage is TRBV7-9 and J usage is TRBJ2-3; TRBD2 might be the D (7 bases). The V gene's germline CDR1 is SEHNR and CDR2 FQNEAQ (reference sequence). CDR3 size: 14 residues. V was cut by 3 bases and J by 5 bases, with 12 bases left in between. Complete variable domain (other parts from reference TRBV7-9 and TRBJ2-3): DTGVSQNPRHKITKRGQNVTFRCDPISEHNRLYWYRQTLGQGPEFLTYFQNEAQLEKSRLLSDRFSAERPKGSFSTLEIQRTEQGDSAMYLCASSFPGGRDTQYFGPGTRLTVL.

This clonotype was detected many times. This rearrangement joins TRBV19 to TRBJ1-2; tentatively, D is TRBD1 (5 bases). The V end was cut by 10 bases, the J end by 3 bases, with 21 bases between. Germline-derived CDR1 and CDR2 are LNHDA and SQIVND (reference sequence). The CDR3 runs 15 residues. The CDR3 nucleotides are TGTGCCACCCAGCCTCGGGGCAGGGTGGACTATGGCTACACCTTC. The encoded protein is CATQPRGRVDYGYTF.

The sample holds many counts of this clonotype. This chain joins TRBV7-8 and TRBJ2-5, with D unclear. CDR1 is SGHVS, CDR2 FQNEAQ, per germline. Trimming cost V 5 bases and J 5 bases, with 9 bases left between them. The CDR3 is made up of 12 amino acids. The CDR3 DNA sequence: TGTGCCAGCAGCCCCGCATGGGAGACCCAGTACTTC. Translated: CASSPAWETQYF.

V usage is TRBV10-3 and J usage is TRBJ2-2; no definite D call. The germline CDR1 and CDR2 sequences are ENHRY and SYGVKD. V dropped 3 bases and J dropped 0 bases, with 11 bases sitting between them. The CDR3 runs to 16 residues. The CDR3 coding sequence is TGTGCCATCAGTGAACAAGGCAACACGAACACCGGGGAGCTGTTTTTT. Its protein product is CAISEQGNTNTGELFF.

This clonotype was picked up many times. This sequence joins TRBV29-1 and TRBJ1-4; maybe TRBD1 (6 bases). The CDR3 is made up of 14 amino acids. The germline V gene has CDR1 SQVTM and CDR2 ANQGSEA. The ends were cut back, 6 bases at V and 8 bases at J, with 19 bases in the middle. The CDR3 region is CSVDVSGASEKLFF. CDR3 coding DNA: TGCAGCGTGGATGTGTCAGGGGCTTCCGAAAAACTGTTTTTT.

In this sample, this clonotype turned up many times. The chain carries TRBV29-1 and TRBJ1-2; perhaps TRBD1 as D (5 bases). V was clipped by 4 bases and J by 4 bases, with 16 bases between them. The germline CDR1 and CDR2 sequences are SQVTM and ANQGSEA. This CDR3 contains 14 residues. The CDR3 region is CSVGSGSLIYGYTF. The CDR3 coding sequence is TGCAGCGTTGGTTCAGGGAGTCTAATCTATGGCTACACCTTC.

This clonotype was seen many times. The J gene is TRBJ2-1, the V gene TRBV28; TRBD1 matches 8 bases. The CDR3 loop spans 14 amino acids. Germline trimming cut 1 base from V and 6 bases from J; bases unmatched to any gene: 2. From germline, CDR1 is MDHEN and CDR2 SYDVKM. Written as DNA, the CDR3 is TGTGCCAGCAGTTTATTAACAGGGGGCAATGAGCAGTTCTTC. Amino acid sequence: CASSLLTGGNEQFF.

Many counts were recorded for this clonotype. The CDR3 coding sequence is TGTGCCACCAGTGATAACTCGGACAGGGACAATGAGCAGTTCTTC. It specifies CATSDNSDRDNEQFF. The chain joins TRBV24-1 to TRBJ2-1; 8 bases fit TRBD1. The CDR3 contains 15 residues. Trimming removed 3 bases from V and 5 bases from J; junction bases left unmatched: 5. The germline CDR1 and CDR2 sequences are KGHDR and SFDVKD.

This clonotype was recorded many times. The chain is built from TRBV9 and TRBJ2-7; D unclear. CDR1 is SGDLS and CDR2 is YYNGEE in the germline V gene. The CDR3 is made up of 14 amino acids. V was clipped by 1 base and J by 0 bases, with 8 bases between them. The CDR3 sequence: CASSVHPSSYEQYF. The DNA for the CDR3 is TGTGCCAGCAGCGTACACCCTAGCTCCTACGAGCAGTACTTC. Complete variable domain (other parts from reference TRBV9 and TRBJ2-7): DSGVTQTPKHLITATGQRVTLRCSPRSGDLSVYWYQQSLDQGLQFLIQYYNGEERAKGNILERFSAQQFPDLHSELNLSSLELGDSALYFCASSVHPSSYEQYFGPGTRLTVT.

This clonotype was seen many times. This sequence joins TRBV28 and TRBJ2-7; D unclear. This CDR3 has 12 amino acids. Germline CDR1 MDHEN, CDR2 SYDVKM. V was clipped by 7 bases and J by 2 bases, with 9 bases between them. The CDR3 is CASTLGAYEQYF. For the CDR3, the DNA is TGTGCCAGCACCCTTGGGGCCTACGAGCAGTACTTC.

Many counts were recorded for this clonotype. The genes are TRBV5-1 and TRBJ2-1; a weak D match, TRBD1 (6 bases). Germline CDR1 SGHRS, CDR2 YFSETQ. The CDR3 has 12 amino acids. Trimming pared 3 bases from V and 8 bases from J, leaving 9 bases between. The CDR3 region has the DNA TGCGCCAGCAGCTCTCAGGGGCATGAGCAGTTCTTC. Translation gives CASSSQGHEQFF.

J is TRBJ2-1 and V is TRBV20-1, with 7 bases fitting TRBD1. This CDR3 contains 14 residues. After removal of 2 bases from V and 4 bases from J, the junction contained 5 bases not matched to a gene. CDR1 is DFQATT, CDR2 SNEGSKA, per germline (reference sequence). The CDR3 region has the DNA TGCAGTGCTAGATCCTCGGACAGGTACAATGAGCAGTTCTTC. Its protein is CSARSSDRYNEQFF.

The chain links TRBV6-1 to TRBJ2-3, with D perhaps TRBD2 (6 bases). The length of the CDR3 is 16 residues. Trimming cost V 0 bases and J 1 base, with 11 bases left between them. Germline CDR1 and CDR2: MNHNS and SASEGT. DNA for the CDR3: TGTGCCAGCAGTGAAGCGCCGGGCGGGGGCACAGATACGCAGTATTTT. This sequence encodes CASSEAPGGGTDTQYF.

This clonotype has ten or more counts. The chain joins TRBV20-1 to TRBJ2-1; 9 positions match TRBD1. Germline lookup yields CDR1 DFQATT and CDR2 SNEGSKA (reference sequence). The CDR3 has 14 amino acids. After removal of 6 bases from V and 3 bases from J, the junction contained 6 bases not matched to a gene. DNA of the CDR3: TGCAGTGCCTACCGGACAGGGGACTACAATGAGCAGTTCTTC. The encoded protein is CSAYRTGDYNEQFF.

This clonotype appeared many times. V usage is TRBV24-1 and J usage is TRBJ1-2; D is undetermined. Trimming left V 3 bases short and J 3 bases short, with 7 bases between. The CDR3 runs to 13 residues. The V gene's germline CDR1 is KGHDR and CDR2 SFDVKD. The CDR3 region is CATSDKGDYGYTF. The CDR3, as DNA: TGTGCCACCAGTGATAAGGGTGACTATGGCTACACCTTC.

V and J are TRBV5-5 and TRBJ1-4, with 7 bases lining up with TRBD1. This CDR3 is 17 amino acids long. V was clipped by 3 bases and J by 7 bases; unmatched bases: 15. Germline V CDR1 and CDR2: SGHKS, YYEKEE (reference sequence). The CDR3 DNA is TGTGCCAGCAGCTACGACTCCGGGACAGACAAAATTGAAAAACTGTTTTTT. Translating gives CASSYDSGTDKIEKLFF.

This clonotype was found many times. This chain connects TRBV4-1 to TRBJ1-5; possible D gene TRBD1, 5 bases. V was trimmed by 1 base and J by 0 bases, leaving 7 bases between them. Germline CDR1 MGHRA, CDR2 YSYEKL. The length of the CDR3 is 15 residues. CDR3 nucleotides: TGCGCCAGCAGCCAAGCCGGGGGTAGCAATCAGCCCCAGCATTTT. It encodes CASSQAGGSNQPQHF.